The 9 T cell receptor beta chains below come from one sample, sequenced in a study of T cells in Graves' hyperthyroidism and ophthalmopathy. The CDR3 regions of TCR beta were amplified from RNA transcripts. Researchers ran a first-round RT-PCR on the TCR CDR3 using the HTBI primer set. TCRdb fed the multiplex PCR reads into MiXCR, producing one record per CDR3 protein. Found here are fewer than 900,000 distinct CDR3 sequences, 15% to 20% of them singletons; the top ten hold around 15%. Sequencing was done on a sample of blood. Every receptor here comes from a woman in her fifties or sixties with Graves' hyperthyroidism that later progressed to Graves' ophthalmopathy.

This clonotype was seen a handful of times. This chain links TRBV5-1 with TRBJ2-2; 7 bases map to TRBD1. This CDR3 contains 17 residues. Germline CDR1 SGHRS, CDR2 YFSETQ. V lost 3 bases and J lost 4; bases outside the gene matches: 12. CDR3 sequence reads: CASSSTTTGVGTGELFF. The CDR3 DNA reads TGCGCCAGCAGCTCCACGACCACAGGGGTTGGCACCGGGGAGCTGTTTTTT. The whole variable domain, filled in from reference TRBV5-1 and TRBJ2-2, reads KAGVTQTPRYLIKTRGQQVTLSCSPISGHRSVSWYQQTPGQGLQFLFEYFSETQRNKGNFPGRFSGRQFSNSRSEMNVSTLELGDSALYLCASSSTTTGVGTGELFFGEGSRLTVL.

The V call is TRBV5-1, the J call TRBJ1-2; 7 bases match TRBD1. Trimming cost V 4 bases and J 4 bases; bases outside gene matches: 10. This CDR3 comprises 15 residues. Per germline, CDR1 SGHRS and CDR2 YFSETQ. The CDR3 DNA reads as TGCGCCAGCAGCCTGGGGGACAGCGACTCCTATGGCTACACCTTC. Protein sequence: CASSLGDSDSYGYTF.

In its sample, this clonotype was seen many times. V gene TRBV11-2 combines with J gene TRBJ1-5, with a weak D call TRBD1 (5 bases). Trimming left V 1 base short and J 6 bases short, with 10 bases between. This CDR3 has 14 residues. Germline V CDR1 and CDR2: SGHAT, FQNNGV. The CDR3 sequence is CASSLVPGRQPQHF. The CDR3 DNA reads TGTGCCAGCAGCTTAGTTCCGGGACGTCAGCCCCAGCATTTT.

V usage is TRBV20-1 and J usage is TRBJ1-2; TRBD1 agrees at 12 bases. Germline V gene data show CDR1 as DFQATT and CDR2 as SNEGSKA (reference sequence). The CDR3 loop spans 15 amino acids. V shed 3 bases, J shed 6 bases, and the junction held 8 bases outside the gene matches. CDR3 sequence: CSASATGTGGDGYTF. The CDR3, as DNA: TGCAGTGCTAGTGCAACCGGGACAGGGGGCGATGGCTACACCTTC.

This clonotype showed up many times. The CDR3 protein is CASRSGTSIADTQYF. In DNA, the CDR3 is TGTGCCAGCAGATCCGGGACTAGCATCGCAGATACGCAGTATTTT. V is TRBV7-6 and J is TRBJ2-3, with TRBD2 identical over 9 bases. V was clipped by 6 bases and J by 4 bases; unmatched bases: 8. This CDR3 is built from 15 residues. Germline-derived CDR1 and CDR2 are SGHVS and FNYEAQ.

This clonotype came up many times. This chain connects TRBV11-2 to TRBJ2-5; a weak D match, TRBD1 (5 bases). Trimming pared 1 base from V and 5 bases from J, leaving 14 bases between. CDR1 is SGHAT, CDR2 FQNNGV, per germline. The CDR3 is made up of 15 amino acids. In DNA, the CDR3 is TGTGCCAGCAGCTTAGGACATCAGGGCTACGAGACCCAGTACTTC. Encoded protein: CASSLGHQGYETQYF.

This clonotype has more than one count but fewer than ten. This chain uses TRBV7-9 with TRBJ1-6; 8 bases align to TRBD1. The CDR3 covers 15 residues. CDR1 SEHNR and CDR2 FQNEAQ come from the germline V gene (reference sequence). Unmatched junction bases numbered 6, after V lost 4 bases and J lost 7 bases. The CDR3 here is CASSSRQGSNSPLHF. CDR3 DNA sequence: TGTGCCAGCAGCTCAAGACAGGGGTCGAATTCACCCCTCCACTTT.

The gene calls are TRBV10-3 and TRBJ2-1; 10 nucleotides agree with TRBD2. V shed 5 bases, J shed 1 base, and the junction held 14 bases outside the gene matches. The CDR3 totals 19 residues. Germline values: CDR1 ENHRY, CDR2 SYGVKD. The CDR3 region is CAISKREGLARVSYNEQFF. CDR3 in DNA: TGTGCCATCAGTAAACGAGAGGGACTAGCGAGAGTTTCCTACAATGAGCAGTTCTTC.

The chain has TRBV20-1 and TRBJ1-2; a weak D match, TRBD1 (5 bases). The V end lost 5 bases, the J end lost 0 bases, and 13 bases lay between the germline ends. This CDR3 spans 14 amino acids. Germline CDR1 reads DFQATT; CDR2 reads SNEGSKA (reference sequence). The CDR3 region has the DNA TGCAGTGCTGCCCGACAGCTAGCTAACTATGGCTACACCTTC. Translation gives CSAARQLANYGYTF.